One TCR beta chain is described in this entry. The data stem from a study of T cell changes during pregnancy in multiple sclerosis. Profiled with immunoSEQ multiplex PCR; TCRdb holds only in-frame clones, not every one. Of around 130,000 clones listed, roughly 96% are singletons. The CDR3 has 13 amino acids. The germline V gene has CDR1 ENHRY and CDR2 SYGVKD. J lost 1 base, V lost 11 bases, and 6 bases had no gene match. The chain uses TRBV10-3 and TRBJ1-1; 8 bases are a match to TRBD1. The sequence came from a female donor with multiple sclerosis, enrolled in a pregnancy study. This material consisted of peripheral blood, taken after pregnancy. The CDR3 loop reads CAFSQGANTEAFF. For the CDR3, the DNA is TGTGCCTTCTCTCAGGGGGCGAACACTGAAGCTTTCTTT.